This T cell receptor (beta chain) was identified in a study of blood T cell repertoires in COVID-19. About the research overall: Sources were T cells, B-cell-depleted T cells, or PBMCs; the material itself was cDNA or gDNA.

Per the original data handling: Amplification of reference gene primers was used by the study to estimate nucleated cell counts. Measured with immunoSEQ multiplex PCR; TCRdb has only the in-frame clones, and not every one. The V and J calls and clone size come from that table; D and trimming were worked out from the DNA. Of approximately 350,000 clones in the sample, about 89% are singletons; the top ten hold about 6.9%. V shed 5 bases and J 1 base; nucleotides not matched to a gene: 7. The germline gives CDR1 SEHNR, CDR2 FQNEAQ (reference sequence). The CDR3 spans 16 residues. Enrolment of Seattle patients took place during active infection, and they were followed longitudinally.

Material for sequencing was peripheral blood. The clonotype comes from a woman aged 45-60 years with COVID-19, enrolled during active disease. The gene calls are TRBV7-9 and TRBJ2-5, with TRBD1 matching 10 bases. The CDR3 here is CASSATRTGGQETQYF. Written as DNA, the CDR3 is TGTGCCAGCAGCGCTACACGGACAGGGGGCCAAGAGACCCAGTACTTC.